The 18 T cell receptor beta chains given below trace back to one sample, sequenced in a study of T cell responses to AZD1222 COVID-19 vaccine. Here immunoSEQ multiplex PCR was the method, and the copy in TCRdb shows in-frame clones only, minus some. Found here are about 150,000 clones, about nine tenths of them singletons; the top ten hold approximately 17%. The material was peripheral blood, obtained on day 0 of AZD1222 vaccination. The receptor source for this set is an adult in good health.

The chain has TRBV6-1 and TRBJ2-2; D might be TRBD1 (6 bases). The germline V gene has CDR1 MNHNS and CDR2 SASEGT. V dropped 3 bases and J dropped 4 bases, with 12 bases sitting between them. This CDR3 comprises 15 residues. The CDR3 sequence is CASSDRGRPTGELFF. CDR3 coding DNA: TGTGCCAGCAGTGACAGGGGCAGACCCACCGGGGAGCTGTTTTTT.

CDR3 sequence (DNA): TGTGCCAGCAGTGCCCCTAACACTGAAGCTTTCTTT. This encodes CASSAPNTEAFF. The chain employs TRBV25-1 and TRBJ1-1; D is uncertain. V was clipped by 4 bases and J by 2 bases, with 5 bases between them. Germline CDR1 MGHDK, CDR2 SYGVNS. The CDR3 is 12 residues long.

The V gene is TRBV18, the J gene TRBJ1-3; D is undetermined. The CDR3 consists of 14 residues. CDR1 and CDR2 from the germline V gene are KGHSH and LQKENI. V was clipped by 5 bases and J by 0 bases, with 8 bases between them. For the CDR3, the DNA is TGTGCCAGCTCAATGGGGTTCTCTGGAAACACCATATATTTT. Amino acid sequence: CASSMGFSGNTIYF. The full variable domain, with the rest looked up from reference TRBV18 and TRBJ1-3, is NAGVMQNPRHLVRRRGQEARLRCSPMKGHSHVYWYRQLPEEGLKFMVYLQKENIIDESGMPKERFSAEFPKEGPSILRIQQVVRGDSAAYFCASSMGFSGNTIYFGEGSWLTVV.

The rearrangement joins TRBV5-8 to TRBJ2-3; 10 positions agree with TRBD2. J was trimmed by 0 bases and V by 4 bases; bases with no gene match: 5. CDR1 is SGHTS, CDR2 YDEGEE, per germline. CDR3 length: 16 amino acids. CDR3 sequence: CASSPGLAESTDTQYF. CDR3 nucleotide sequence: TGTGCCAGCAGCCCTGGACTAGCGGAAAGCACAGATACGCAGTATTTT.

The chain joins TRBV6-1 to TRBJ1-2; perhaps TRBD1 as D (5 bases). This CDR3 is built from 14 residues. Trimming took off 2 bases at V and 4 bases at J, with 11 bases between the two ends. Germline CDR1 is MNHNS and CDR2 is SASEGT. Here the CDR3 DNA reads TGTGCCAGCAGTGAACCCGGGACGGTCTATGGCTACACCTTC. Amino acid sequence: CASSEPGTVYGYTF.

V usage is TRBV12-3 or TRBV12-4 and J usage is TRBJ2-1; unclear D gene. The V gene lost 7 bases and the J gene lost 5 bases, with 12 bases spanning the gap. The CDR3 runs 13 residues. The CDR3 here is CASTLSENNEQFF. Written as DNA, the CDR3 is TGTGCCAGCACCCTGAGTGAGAACAATGAGCAGTTCTTC.

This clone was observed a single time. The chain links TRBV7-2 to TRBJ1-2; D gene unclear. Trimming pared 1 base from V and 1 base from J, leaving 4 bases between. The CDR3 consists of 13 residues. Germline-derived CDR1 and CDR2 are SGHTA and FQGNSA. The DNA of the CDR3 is TGTGCCAGCAGCTTAGACAATAACTATGGCTACACCTTC. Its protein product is CASSLDNNYGYTF.

CDR3 in amino acids: CASGADRHQPQHF. The CDR3 nucleotides read TGTGCCAGCGGGGCCGACAGACATCAGCCCCAGCATTTT. The rearrangement uses TRBV28 and TRBJ1-5, with D possibly TRBD1 on 5 matching bases. Germline V gene lookup returns CDR1 MDHEN and CDR2 SYDVKM. V lost 8 bases and J 5 bases, leaving 13 bases between the germline ends. The CDR3 runs to 13 residues.

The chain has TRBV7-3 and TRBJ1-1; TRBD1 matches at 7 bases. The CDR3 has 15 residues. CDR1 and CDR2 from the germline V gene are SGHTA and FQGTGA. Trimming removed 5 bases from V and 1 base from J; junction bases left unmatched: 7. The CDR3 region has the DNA TGTGCCAGCAGCCGACAGGGAAATACGAACACTGAAGCTTTCTTT. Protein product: CASSRQGNTNTEAFF.

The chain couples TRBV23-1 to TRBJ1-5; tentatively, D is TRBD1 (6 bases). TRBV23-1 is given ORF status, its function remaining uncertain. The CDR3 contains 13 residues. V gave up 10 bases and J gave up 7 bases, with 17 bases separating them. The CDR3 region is CATTGRGEQPQHF. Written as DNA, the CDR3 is TGCGCCACTACAGGGAGGGGGGAACAGCCCCAGCATTTT.

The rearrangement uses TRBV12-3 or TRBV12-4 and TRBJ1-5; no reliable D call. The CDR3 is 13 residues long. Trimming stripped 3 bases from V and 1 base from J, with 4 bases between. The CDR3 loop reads CASSFRSNQPQHF. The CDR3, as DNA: TGTGCCAGCAGTTTTAGGAGCAATCAGCCCCAGCATTTT.

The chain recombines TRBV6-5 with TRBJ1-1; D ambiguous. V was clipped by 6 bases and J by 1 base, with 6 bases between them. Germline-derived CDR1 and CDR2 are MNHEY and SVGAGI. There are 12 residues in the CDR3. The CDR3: CASRAGNTEAFF. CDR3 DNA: TGTGCCAGCAGAGCGGGGAACACTGAAGCTTTCTTT.

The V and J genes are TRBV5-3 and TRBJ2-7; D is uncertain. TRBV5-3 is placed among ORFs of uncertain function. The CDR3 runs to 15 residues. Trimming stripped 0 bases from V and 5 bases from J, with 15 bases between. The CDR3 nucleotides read TGTGCCAGAAGCTTGGTACGGCGGTCTAAGGACGAGCAGTACTTC. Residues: CARSLVRRSKDEQYF.

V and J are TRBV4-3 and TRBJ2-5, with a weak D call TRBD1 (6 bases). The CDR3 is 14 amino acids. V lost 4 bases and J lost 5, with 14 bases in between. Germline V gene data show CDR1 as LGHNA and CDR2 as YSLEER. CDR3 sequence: CASSRAGVDETQYF. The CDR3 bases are TGCGCCAGCAGCCGCGCAGGGGTGGATGAGACCCAGTACTTC.

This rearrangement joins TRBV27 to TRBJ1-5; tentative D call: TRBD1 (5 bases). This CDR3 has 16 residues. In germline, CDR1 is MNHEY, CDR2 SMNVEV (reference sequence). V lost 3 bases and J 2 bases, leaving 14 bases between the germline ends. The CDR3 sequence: CASSLGHATGNQPQHF. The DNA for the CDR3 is TGTGCCAGCAGTTTGGGGCATGCAACGGGCAATCAGCCCCAGCATTTT.

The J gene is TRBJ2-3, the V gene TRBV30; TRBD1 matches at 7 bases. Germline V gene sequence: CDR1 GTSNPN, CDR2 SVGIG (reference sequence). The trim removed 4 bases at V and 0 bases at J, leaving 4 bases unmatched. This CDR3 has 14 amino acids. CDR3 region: CAWTRGRSTDTQYF. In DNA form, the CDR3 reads TGTGCCTGGACGAGGGGGCGTAGCACAGATACGCAGTATTTT. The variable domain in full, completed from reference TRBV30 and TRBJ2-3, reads SQTIHQWPATLVQPVGSPLSLECTVEGTSNPNLYWYRQAAGRGLQLLFYSVGIGQISSEVPQNLSASRPQDRQFILSSKKLLLSDSGFYLCAWTRGRSTDTQYFGPGTRLTVL.

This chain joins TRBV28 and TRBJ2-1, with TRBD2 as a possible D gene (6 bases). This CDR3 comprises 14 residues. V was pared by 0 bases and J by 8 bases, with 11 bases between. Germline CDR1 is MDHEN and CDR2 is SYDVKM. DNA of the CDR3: TGTGCCAGCAGTTTATGGGGGGGTTCTTATGAGCAGTTCTTC. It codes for CASSLWGGSYEQFF.

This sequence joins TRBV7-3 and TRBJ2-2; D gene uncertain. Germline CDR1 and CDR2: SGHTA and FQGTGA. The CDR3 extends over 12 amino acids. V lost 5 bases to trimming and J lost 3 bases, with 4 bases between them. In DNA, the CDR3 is TGTGCCAGCAGCCAATACACCGGGGAGCTGTTTTTT. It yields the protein CASSQYTGELFF.